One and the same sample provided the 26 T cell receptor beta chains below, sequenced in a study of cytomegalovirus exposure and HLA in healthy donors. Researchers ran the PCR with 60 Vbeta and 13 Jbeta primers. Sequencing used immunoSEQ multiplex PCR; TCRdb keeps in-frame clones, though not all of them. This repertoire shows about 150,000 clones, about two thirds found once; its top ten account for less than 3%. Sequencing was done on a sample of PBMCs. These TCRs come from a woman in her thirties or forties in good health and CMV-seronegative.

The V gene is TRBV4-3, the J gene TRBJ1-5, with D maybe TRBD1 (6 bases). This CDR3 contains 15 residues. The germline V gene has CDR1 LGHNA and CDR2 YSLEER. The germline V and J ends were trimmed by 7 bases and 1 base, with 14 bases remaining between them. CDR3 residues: CASKAGVQSNQPQHF. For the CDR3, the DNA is TGCGCCAGCAAAGCAGGGGTCCAGAGCAATCAGCCCCAGCATTTT.

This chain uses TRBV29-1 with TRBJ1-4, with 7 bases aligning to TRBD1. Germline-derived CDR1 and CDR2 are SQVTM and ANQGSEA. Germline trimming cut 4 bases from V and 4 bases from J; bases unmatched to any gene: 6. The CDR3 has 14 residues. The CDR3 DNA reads TGCAGCGTTGCCCCCGGGACAGTTAATGAAAAACTGTTTTTT. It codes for CSVAPGTVNEKLFF.

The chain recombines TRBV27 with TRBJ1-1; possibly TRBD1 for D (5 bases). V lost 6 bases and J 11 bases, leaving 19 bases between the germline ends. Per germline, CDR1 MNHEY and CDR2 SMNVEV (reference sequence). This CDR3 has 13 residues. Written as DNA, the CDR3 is TGTGCCAGCAGCCCGGGGGGTTTCTTTGCGGCTTTCTTT. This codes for CASSPGGFFAAFF.

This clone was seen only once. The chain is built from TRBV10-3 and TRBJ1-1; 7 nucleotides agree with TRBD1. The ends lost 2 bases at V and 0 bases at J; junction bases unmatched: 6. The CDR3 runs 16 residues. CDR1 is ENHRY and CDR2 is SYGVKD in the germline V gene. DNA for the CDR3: TGTGCCATCAGTGAGATGGAGGGGGCGATGAACACTGAAGCTTTCTTT. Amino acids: CAISEMEGAMNTEAFF.

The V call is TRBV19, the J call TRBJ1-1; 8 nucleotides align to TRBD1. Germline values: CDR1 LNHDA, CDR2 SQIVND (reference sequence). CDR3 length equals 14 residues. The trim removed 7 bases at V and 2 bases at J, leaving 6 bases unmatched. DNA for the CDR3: TGTGCCAGTATCACCGGGACAGGCAACACTGAAGCTTTCTTT. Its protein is CASITGTGNTEAFF.

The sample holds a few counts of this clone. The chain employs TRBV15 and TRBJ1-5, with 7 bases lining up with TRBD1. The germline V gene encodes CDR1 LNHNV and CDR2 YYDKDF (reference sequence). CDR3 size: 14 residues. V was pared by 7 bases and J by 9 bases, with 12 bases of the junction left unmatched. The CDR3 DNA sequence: TGTGCCACCACCCCAGGGGGGCTACTTCGGCCCCAGCATTTT. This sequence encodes CATTPGGLLRPQHF. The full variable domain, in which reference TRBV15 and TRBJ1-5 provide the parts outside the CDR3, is DAMVIQNPRYQVTQFGKPVTLSCSQTLNHNVMYWYQQKSSQAPKLLFHYYDKDFNNEADTPDNFQSRRPNTSFCFLDIRSPGLGDTAMYLCATTPGGLLRPQHFGDGTRLSIL.

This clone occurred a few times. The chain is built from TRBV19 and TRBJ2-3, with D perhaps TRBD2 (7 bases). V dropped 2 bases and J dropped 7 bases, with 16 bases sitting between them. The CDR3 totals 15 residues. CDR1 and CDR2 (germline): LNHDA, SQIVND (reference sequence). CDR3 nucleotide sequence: TGTGCCAGTAGTATAAACCCTGCGGGGGCTAATACGCAGTATTTT. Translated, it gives CASSINPAGANTQYF.

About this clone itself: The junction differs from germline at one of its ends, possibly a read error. CDR3 nucleotides: TGTGCCAGCAGAGAAGGGACTAGCGGGGGTAACGAGCAGTACTTC. Encoded protein: CASREGTSGGNEQYF. J is TRBJ2-7 and V is TRBV2; 14 nucleotides agree with TRBD2. The germline CDR1 and CDR2 sequences are SNHLY and FYNNEI. This CDR3 spans 15 amino acids.

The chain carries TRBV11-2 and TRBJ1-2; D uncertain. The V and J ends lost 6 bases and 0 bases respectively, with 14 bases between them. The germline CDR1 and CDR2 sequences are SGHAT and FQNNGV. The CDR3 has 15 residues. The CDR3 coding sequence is TGTGCCAGCAGTCCCCGACGGGAAGCTAACTATGGCTACACCTTC. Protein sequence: CASSPRREANYGYTF.

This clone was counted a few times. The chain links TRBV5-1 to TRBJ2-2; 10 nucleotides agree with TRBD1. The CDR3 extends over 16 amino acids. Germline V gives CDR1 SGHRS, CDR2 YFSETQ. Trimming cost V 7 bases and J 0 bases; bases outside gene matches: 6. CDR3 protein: CASGDRGPPNTGELFF. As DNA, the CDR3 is TGCGCCAGCGGAGACAGGGGGCCTCCGAACACCGGGGAGCTGTTTTTT.

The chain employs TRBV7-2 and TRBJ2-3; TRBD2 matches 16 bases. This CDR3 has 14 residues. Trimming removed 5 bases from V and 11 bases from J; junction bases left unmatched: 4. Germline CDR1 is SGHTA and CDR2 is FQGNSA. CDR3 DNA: TGTGCCAGCAGCATCGGGACTAGCGGGAGGGGGCAGTATTTT. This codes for CASSIGTSGRGQYF.

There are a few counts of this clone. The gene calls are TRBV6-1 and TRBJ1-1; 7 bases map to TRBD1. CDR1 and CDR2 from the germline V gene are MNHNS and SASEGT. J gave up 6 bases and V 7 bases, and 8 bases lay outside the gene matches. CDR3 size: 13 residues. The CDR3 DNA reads TGTGCCAGCACCTTTACAGGGGACTCTGAAGCTTTCTTT. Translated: CASTFTGDSEAFF.

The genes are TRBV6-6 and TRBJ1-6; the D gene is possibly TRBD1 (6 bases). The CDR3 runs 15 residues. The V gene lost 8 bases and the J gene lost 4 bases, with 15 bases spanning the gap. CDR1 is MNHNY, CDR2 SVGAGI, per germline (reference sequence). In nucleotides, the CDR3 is TGTGCCAGCCTCGTTGGGACAAGATATAATTCACCCCTCCACTTT. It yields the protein CASLVGTRYNSPLHF.

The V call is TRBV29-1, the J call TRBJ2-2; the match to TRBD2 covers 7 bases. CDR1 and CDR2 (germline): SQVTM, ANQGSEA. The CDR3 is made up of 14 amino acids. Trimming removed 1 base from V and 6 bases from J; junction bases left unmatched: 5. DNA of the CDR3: TGCAGCGTTGAAGGGGAGGGCGGGCCCGGGGAGCTGTTTTTT. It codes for CSVEGEGGPGELFF.

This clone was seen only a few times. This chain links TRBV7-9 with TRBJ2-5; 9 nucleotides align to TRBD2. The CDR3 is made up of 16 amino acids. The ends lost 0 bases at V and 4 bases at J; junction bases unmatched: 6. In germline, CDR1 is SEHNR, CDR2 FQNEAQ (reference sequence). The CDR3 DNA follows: TGTGCCAGCAGCTTAGCTCTAGCGGGGAATTTAGAGACCCAGTACTTC. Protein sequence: CASSLALAGNLETQYF.

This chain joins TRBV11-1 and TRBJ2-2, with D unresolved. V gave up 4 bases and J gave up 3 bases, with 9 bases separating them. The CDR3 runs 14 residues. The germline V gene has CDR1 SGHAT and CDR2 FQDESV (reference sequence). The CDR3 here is CASSSGRHTGELFF. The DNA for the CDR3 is TGTGCCAGCAGCTCAGGCCGGCACACCGGGGAGCTGTTTTTT.

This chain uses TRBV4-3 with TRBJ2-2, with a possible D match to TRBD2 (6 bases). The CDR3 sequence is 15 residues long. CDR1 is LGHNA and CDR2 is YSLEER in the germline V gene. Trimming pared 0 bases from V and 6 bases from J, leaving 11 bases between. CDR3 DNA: TGCGCCAGCAGCCAAGATCGGGGGATAGCCGGGGAGCTGTTTTTT. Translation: CASSQDRGIAGELFF.

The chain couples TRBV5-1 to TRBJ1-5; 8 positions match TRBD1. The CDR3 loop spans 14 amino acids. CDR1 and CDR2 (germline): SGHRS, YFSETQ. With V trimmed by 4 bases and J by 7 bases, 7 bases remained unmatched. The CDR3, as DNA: TGCGCCAGCAGCGCTGACAGGGGAGGACAGCCCCAGCATTTT. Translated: CASSADRGGQPQHF.

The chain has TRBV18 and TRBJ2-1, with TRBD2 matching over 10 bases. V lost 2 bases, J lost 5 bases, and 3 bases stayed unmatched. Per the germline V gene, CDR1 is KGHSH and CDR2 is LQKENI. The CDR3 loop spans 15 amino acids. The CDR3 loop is CASSPASGGNNEQFF. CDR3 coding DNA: TGTGCCAGCTCACCAGCTAGCGGGGGTAACAATGAGCAGTTCTTC.

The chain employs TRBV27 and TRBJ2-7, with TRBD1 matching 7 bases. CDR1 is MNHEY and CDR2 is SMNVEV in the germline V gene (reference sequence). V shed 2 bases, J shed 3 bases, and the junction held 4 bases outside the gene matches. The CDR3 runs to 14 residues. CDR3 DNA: TGTGCCAGCAGTTTAACAGGGGAGAACTACGAGCAGTACTTC. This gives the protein CASSLTGENYEQYF.

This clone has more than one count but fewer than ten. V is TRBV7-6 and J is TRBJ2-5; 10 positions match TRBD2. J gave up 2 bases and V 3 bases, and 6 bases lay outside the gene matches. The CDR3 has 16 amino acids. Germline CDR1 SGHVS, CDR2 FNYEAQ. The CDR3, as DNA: TGTGCCAGCAGCTTGGGTCTACTAGCGGGGCAAGAGACCCAGTACTTC. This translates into CASSLGLLAGQETQYF.

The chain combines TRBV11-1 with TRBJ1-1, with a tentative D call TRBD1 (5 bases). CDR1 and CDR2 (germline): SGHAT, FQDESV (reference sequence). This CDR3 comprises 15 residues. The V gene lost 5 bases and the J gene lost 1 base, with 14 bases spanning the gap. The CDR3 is CASSRSAGPNTEAFF. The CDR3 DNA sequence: TGTGCCAGCAGCCGGTCTGCAGGGCCGAACACTGAAGCTTTCTTT.

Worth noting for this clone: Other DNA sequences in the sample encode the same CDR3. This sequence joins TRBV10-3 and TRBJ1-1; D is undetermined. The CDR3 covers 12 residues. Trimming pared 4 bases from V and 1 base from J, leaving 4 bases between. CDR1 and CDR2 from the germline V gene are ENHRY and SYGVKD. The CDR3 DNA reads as TGTGCCATCAGTGGGGCGAACACTGAAGCTTTCTTT. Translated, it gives CAISGANTEAFF.

The CDR3 DNA reads as TGTGCCTCGACATCGGCCCGAGCTTACTCTGGAAACACCATATATTTT. It translates to CASTSARAYSGNTIYF. V is TRBV30 and J is TRBJ1-3; unclear D gene. This CDR3 region has 16 residues. The germline CDR1 and CDR2 sequences are GTSNPN and SVGIG (reference sequence). The V gene lost 7 bases and the J gene lost 0 bases, with 19 bases spanning the gap.

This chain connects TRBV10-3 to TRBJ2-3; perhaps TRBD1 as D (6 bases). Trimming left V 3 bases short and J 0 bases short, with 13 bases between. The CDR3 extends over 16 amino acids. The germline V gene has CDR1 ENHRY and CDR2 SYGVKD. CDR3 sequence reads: CAISEPDSESTDTQYF. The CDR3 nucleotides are TGTGCCATCAGTGAACCGGACAGTGAGAGCACAGATACGCAGTATTTT.

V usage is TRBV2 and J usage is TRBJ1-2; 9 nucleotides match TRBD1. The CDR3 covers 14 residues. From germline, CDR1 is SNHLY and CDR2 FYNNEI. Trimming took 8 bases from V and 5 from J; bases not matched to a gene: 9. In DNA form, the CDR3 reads TGTGCCAGCTGGGGGGGACAGGGTAAATATGGCTACACCTTC. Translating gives CASWGGQGKYGYTF. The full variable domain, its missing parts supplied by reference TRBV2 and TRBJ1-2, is EPEVTQTPSHQVTQMGQEVILRCVPISNHLYFYWYRQILGQKVEFLVSFYNNEISEKSEIFDDQFSVERPDGSNFTLKIRSTKLEDSAMYFCASWGGQGKYGYTFGSGTRLTVV.